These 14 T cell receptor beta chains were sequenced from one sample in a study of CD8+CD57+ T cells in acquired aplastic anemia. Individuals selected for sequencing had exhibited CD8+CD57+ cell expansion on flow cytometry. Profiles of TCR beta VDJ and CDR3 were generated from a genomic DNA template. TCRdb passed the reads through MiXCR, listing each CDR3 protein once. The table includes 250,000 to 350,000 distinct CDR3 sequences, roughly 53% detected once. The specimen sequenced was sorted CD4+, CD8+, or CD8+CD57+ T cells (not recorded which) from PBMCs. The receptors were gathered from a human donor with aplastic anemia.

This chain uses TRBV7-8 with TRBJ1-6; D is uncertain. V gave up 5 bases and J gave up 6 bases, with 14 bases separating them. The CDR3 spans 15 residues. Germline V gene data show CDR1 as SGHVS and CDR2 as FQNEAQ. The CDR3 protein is CASSPLRGLNSPLHF. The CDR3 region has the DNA TGTGCCAGCAGCCCGTTGCGTGGGCTTAATTCACCCCTCCACTTT.

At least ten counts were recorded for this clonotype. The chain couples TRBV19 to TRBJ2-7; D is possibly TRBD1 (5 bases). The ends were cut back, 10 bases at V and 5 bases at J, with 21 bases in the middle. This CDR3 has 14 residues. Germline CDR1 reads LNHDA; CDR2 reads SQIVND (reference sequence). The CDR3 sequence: CATRNGLVGHEQYF. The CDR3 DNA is TGTGCCACCAGAAACGGCCTCGTGGGGCACGAGCAGTACTTC.

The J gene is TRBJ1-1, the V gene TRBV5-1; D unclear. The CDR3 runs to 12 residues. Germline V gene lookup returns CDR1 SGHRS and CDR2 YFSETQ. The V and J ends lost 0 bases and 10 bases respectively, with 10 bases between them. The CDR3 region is CASSLEGGGAFF. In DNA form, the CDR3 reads TGCGCCAGCAGCTTGGAAGGTGGAGGAGCTTTCTTT.

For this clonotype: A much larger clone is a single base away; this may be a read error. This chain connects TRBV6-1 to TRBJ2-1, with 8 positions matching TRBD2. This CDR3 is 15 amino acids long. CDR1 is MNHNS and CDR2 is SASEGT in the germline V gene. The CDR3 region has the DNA TGTGCCGGCAGTGAGTCAAGCGGGAGTGTCTATGAGCAGTTCTTC. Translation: CAGSESSGSVYEQFF.

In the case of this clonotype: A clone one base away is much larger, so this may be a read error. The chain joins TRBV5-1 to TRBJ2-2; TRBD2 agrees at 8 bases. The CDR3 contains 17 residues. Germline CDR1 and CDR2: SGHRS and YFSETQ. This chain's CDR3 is CASSLLTGGAPTGELLF. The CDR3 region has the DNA TGCGCCAGCAGCCTCCTAACCGGGGGGGCGCCCACCGGGGAGCTGCTTTTT.

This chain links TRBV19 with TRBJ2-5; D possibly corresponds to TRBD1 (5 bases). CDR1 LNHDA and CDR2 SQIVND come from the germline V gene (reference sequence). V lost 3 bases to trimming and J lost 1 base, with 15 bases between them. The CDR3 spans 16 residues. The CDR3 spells CASSIGLGQGQETQYF. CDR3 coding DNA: TGTGCCAGTAGTATTGGTCTCGGTCAGGGCCAAGAGACCCAGTACTTC.

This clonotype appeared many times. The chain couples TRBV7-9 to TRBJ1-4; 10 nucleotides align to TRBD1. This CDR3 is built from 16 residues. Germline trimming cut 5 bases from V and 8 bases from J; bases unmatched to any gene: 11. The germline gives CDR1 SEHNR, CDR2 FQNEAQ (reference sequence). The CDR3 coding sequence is TGTGCCAGCAGCGCGAATCCCGGGACAGGGGAAGAAAAACTGTTTTTT. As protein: CASSANPGTGEEKLFF.

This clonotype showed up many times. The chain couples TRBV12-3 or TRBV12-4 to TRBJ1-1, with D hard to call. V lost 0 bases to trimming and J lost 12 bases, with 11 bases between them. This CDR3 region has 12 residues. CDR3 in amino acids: CASSLAERSPFF. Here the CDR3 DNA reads TGTGCCAGCAGTTTAGCCGAAAGAAGTCCTTTCTTT.

The CDR3 here is CASSLGDSHTDTQYF. The DNA for the CDR3 is TGCGCCAGCAGCTTGGGGGACAGCCACACAGATACGCAGTATTTT. The gene calls are TRBV5-1 and TRBJ2-3; 7 nucleotides match TRBD1. The trim removed 0 bases at V and 2 bases at J, leaving 3 bases unmatched. CDR1 and CDR2 from the germline V gene are SGHRS and YFSETQ. The CDR3 extends over 15 amino acids.

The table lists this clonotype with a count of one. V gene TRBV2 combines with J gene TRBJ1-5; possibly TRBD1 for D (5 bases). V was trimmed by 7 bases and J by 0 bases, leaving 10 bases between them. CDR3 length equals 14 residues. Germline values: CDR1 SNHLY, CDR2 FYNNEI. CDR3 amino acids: CASKQGNSNQPQHF. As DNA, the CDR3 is TGTGCCAGCAAGCAGGGCAATAGCAATCAGCCCCAGCATTTT.

CDR3 nucleotides: TGCAGTGTGATGATCAGCTCCTATAATTCACCCCTCCACTTT. Residues: CSVMISSYNSPLHF. The chain carries TRBV20-1 and TRBJ1-6; D is unclear. The CDR3 sequence is 14 residues long. Germline V lookup: CDR1 DFQATT, CDR2 SNEGSKA (reference sequence). Trimming shortened V by 7 bases and J by 0 bases, and 10 bases separated the two germline ends.

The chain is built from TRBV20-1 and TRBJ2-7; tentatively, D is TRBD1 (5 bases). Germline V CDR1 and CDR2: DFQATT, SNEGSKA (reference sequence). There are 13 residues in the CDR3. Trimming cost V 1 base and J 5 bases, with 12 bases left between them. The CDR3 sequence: CSARAANRNEQYF. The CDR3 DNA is TGCAGTGCTAGAGCGGCAAACAGGAACGAGCAGTACTTC.

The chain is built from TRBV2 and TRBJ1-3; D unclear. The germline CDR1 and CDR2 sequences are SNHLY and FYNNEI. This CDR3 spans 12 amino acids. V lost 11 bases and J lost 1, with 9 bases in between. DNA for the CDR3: TGTGCCCACGAAGGGTCTGGAAACACCATATATTTT. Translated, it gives CAHEGSGNTIYF.

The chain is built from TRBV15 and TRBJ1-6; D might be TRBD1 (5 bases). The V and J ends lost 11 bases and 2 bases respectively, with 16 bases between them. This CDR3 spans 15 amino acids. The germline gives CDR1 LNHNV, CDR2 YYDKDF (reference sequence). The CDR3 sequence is CAVSSGGTYNSPLHF. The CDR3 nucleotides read TGTGCCGTCTCAAGTGGGGGAACCTATAATTCACCCCTCCACTTT.